These 24 T cell receptor beta chains share one sample of origin, sequenced in a study of shared T cell receptors in the human thymus. TCRdb's copy holds only in-frame clones and misses some; the assay was immunoSEQ multiplex PCR. Of 600,000 to 900,000 clones listed, approximately 85% were seen once; the top ten hold about 0.0098%. These data are also associated with another study on human thymus T cells.

Sequencing was carried out using thymocytes. These receptors were collected from a girl less than two years old with a congenital heart defect.

This clone was detected only a few times. V usage is TRBV7-7 and J usage is TRBJ2-1, with D maybe TRBD2 (6 bases). This CDR3 is 16 amino acids long. The germline V and J ends were trimmed by 0 bases and 6 bases, with 15 bases remaining between them. Germline assignment: CDR1 SSHAT and CDR2 FNYEAQ (reference sequence). DNA of the CDR3: TGTGCCAGCAGCTTAGCCCCGGGAGCCCGACGCAATGAGCAGTTCTTC. As protein: CASSLAPGARRNEQFF. Using reference TRBV7-7 and TRBJ2-1 for the parts outside the CDR3, the full variable domain is GAGVSQSPRYKVTKRGQDVTLRCDPISSHATLYWYQQALGQGPEFLTYFNYEAQPDKSGLPSDRFSAERPEGSISTLTIQRTEQRDSAMYRCASSLAPGARRNEQFFGPGTRLTVL.

The count of this clone is one. The CDR3 coding sequence is TGTGCCAGCGCCACCCGGACAGCACCCCTCCACTTT. The encoded protein is CASATRTAPLHF. This chain links TRBV11-1 with TRBJ1-6, with D perhaps matching TRBD1 (6 bases). Trimming pared 8 bases from V and 11 bases from J, leaving 13 bases between. The CDR3 is 12 amino acids. Germline V CDR1 and CDR2: SGHAT, FQDESV (reference sequence).

The rearrangement uses TRBV21-1 and TRBJ2-7; the D call of TRBD2 is as the table states it, not checked on the DNA. TRBV21-1 is a pseudogene. The CDR3 consists of 13 residues. The CDR3 loop reads CASSPDYSYEQYF. CDR3 in DNA: TGTGCCAGCAGCCCCGACTATTCCTACGAGCAGTACTTC.

This clone was counted a single time. The gene calls are TRBV6-4 and TRBJ1-2; unclear D gene. CDR1 is MRHNA and CDR2 is SNTAGT in the germline V gene. The V gene lost 4 bases and the J gene lost 1 base, with 10 bases spanning the gap. This CDR3 has 14 amino acids. CDR3 nucleotide sequence: TGTGCCAGCAGTGCGGGAGCGGGTAACTATGGCTACACCTTC. Encoded protein: CASSAGAGNYGYTF.

This clone appeared once. The J gene is TRBJ2-5, the V gene TRBV27; 9 nucleotides line up with TRBD2. V shed 4 bases, J shed 7 bases, and the junction held 10 bases outside the gene matches. From germline, CDR1 is MNHEY and CDR2 SMNVEV (reference sequence). The CDR3 runs 15 residues. CDR3 residues: CASSSGTSQDGTQYF. The CDR3 bases are TGTGCCAGCAGTTCAGGGACTAGCCAGGATGGGACCCAGTACTTC.

The chain carries TRBV5-1 and TRBJ1-2, with 7 positions matching TRBD1. The germline V gene encodes CDR1 SGHRS and CDR2 YFSETQ. The length of the CDR3 is 16 residues. V trimming: 1 base; J trimming: 2 bases; junction bases outside the gene matches: 8. The CDR3 nucleotides are TGCGCCAGCAGCTTGACAGTAGACAGGGTGAACTATGGCTACACCTTC. It is translated as CASSLTVDRVNYGYTF.

The chain carries TRBV25-1 and TRBJ1-1; perhaps TRBD1 as D (5 bases). Per germline, CDR1 MGHDK and CDR2 SYGVNS. This CDR3 region has 18 residues. Trimming shortened V by 4 bases and J by 6 bases, and 27 bases separated the two germline ends. The CDR3 loop is CASSGLGGMVNPRAEAFF. In nucleotides, the CDR3 is TGTGCCAGCAGTGGACTGGGGGGAATGGTAAACCCGCGCGCTGAAGCTTTCTTT.

This clone was seen once. The V and J genes are TRBV7-9 and TRBJ1-5; a weak D match, TRBD1 (5 bases). Trimming stripped 1 base from V and 5 bases from J, with 24 bases between. CDR1 is SEHNR, CDR2 FQNEAQ, per germline (reference sequence). The CDR3 contains 19 residues. The CDR3 reads CASSLVYPTVEAPDQPQHF. CDR3 nucleotides: TGTGCCAGCAGCTTAGTATATCCGACAGTTGAGGCCCCCGATCAGCCCCAGCATTTT.

This clone was seen just once. This chain joins TRBV6-5 and TRBJ2-1, with 7 nucleotides matching TRBD2. V was pared by 0 bases and J by 10 bases, with 6 bases of the junction left unmatched. CDR3 length equals 14 residues. In germline, CDR1 is MNHEY, CDR2 SVGAGI. The CDR3 DNA follows: TGTGCCAGCAGTTACTCCCGCGGGGGTGAAGAGCAGTTCTTC. Amino acids: CASSYSRGGEEQFF.

The J gene is TRBJ1-4, the V gene TRBV20-1; D gene ambiguous. Germline loops: CDR1 DFQATT, CDR2 SNEGSKA (reference sequence). The CDR3 has 11 amino acids. Deletions cut 8 bases from V and 10 bases from J, with 14 bases between. DNA of the CDR3: TGCAGTCCTGAGCAACGCGCAAAACTGTTTTTT. It yields the protein CSPEQRAKLFF.

The chain links TRBV5-6 to TRBJ2-7, with D possibly TRBD1 on 5 matching bases. Germline CDR1 and CDR2: SGHDT and YYEEEE. Trimming left V 1 base short and J 7 bases short, with 15 bases between. The CDR3 extends over 14 amino acids. In DNA, the CDR3 is TGTGCCAGCAGCTTGTTATGGGGCGCTTGGGAGCAGTACTTC. This encodes CASSLLWGAWEQYF.

The chain joins TRBV20-1 to TRBJ2-1; 7 bases are a match to TRBD1. The CDR3 totals 11 residues. The V gene end was trimmed by 4 bases and the J gene end by 9 bases; junction bases not matched to a gene: 3. The germline gives CDR1 DFQATT, CDR2 SNEGSKA (reference sequence). CDR3 sequence (DNA): TGCAGTGCTAAAGGGGGCGCTGAGCAGTTCTTC. Translation gives CSAKGGAEQFF.

This clone is a singleton in its sample. The chain carries TRBV4-1 and TRBJ1-1, with TRBD1 identical over 8 bases. J gave up 3 bases and V 5 bases, and 8 bases lay outside the gene matches. Looked up from germline, CDR1 is MGHRA and CDR2 is YSYEKL. The CDR3 contains 15 residues. CDR3 sequence reads: CASSSDTDRDTEAFF. The CDR3 region has the DNA TGCGCCAGCAGCTCCGACACGGACAGGGACACTGAAGCTTTCTTT.

J is TRBJ2-3 and V is TRBV28; D is unresolved. V was shortened by 2 bases and J by 0 bases, with 6 bases between the two germline ends. Germline loops: CDR1 MDHEN, CDR2 SYDVKM. This CDR3 region has 14 residues. This CDR3 reads CASSLEVSTDTQYF. The CDR3 DNA reads as TGTGCCAGCAGTTTAGAGGTTAGCACAGATACGCAGTATTTT. Using reference TRBV28 and TRBJ2-3 for the parts outside the CDR3, the full variable domain is DVKVTQSSRYLVKRTGEKVFLECVQDMDHENMFWYRQDPGLGLRLIYFSYDVKMKEKGDIPEGYSVSREKKERFSLILESASTNQTSMYLCASSLEVSTDTQYFGPGTRLTVL.

The chain combines TRBV12-1 with TRBJ1-6; the DNA was not compared with TRBD1, the D call given in the table. TRBV12-1 is labeled a pseudogene. The CDR3 contains 15 residues. This CDR3 is CASSFADRGLSPLHF. The CDR3 DNA follows: TGTGCCAGCAGCTTTGCCGACAGGGGATTGTCACCCCTCCACTTT.

In nucleotides, the CDR3 is TGTGCCAGCAGTTTACAGGGGAAACCCGGGGAGCTGTTTTTT. Amino acid sequence: CASSLQGKPGELFF. V and J are TRBV27 and TRBJ2-2; possible D gene TRBD1, 6 bases. CDR3 length: 14 amino acids. CDR1 and CDR2 (germline): MNHEY, SMNVEV (reference sequence). V lost 2 bases, J lost 6 bases, and 10 bases lay in between.

The J gene is TRBJ1-1, the V gene TRBV9; 9 bases agree with TRBD1. V lost 3 bases and J lost 5; bases outside the gene matches: 5. Per germline, CDR1 SGDLS and CDR2 YYNGEE. The length of the CDR3 is 14 residues. CDR3 residues: CASSEQGAKTEAFF. The DNA of the CDR3 is TGTGCCAGCAGCGAACAGGGGGCGAAAACTGAAGCTTTCTTT.

V is TRBV4-3 and J is TRBJ1-1; D perhaps matches TRBD1 (5 bases). Deletions cut 0 bases from V and 0 bases from J, with 11 bases between. Germline assignment: CDR1 LGHNA and CDR2 YSLEER. CDR3 size: 16 residues. CDR3 DNA sequence: TGCGCCAGCAGCCAAGAAGGGGTGAAGTTGAACACTGAAGCTTTCTTT. Residues: CASSQEGVKLNTEAFF.

V is TRBV25-1 and J is TRBJ1-2, with D unresolved. Germline V gives CDR1 MGHDK, CDR2 SYGVNS. The CDR3 has 17 residues. V was cut by 3 bases and J by 1 base, with 18 bases left in between. The CDR3 DNA is TGTGCCAGCAGTGAGTGTGTCGCGGGCGATGGTAACTATGGCTACACCTTC. This sequence encodes CASSECVAGDGNYGYTF.

The chain is built from TRBV4-3 and TRBJ1-1; D ambiguous. With 4 bases removed from V and 0 bases from J, the gap between germline ends came to 21 bases. The V gene's germline CDR1 is LGHNA and CDR2 YSLEER. The CDR3 has 18 amino acids. CDR3: CASSPRLEGRRMNTEAFF. The CDR3, as DNA: TGCGCCAGCAGCCCGAGATTGGAGGGTAGGCGCATGAACACTGAAGCTTTCTTT.

The chain links TRBV11-1 to TRBJ1-2, with D unclear. Trimming took off 3 bases at V and 4 bases at J, with 12 bases between the two ends. The germline CDR1 and CDR2 sequences are SGHAT and FQDESV (reference sequence). This CDR3 has 14 amino acids. The CDR3 loop reads CASSFTRTFYGYTF. In DNA, the CDR3 is TGTGCCAGCAGCTTCACCCGGACTTTCTATGGCTACACCTTC.

The genes are TRBV19 and TRBJ1-5, with 8 positions matching TRBD1. Germline assignment: CDR1 LNHDA and CDR2 SQIVND (reference sequence). V gave up 6 bases and J gave up 6 bases; unmatched junction bases: 10. The CDR3 contains 15 residues. CDR3 in DNA: TGTGCCAGTAGCGAGGACAGGGTAAGGTTTCAGCCCCAGCATTTT. It yields the protein CASSEDRVRFQPQHF. Full variable domain (missing parts from reference TRBV19 and TRBJ1-5): DGGITQSPKYLFRKEGQNVTLSCEQNLNHDAMYWYRQDPGQGLRLIYYSQIVNDFQKGDIAEGYSVSREKKESFPLTVTSAQKNPTAFYLCASSEDRVRFQPQHFGDGTRLSIL.

The chain recombines TRBV11-2 with TRBJ1-5; TRBD1 might be the D (5 bases). Germline CDR1 reads SGHAT; CDR2 reads FQNNGV. V was trimmed by 5 bases and J by 2 bases, leaving 16 bases between them. This CDR3 region has 16 residues. CDR3 coding DNA: TGTGCCAGCAGCCTACGGGGGGGAGTGGGCAATCAGCCCCAGCATTTT. It yields the protein CASSLRGGVGNQPQHF. The full variable domain, completed using reference TRBV11-2 and TRBJ1-5, is EAGVAQSPRYKIIEKRQSVAFWCNPISGHATLYWYQQILGQGPKLLIQFQNNGVVDDSQLPKDRFSAERLKGVDSTLKIQPAKLEDSAVYLCASSLRGGVGNQPQHFGDGTRLSIL.

This clone occurred a few times. The genes are TRBV19 and TRBJ2-3; D remains unclear. V was cut by 3 bases and J by 1 base, with 14 bases left in between. This CDR3 contains 16 residues. From germline, CDR1 is LNHDA and CDR2 SQIVND (reference sequence). DNA of the CDR3: TGTGCCAGTAGTATTGGGTGGCGGAACGGCACAGATACGCAGTATTTT. Translated, it gives CASSIGWRNGTDTQYF.